This entry is about one T cell receptor beta chain. This entry comes from a study of T-cell reconstitution after alpha-beta-depleted transplantation in children. TCRbeta library construction was performed incorporating unique molecular identifiers. TCRdb recomputed calls from the PCR reads with MiXCR, one row per CDR3 protein. Of 200,000 to 300,000 distinct CDR3 sequences listed, 12% are singletons. In germline, CDR1 is SEHNR, CDR2 FQNEAQ (reference sequence). V shed 4 bases, J shed 6 bases, and the junction held 5 bases outside the gene matches. The CDR3 totals 15 residues. This specimen consisted of PBMCs from the stem cell graft donor, obtained from the stem cell graft. The clonotype originates from a human donor who donated a stem cell graft to a child with acute lymphoblastic leukemia. The J gene is TRBJ2-2, the V gene TRBV7-9, with 10 bases aligning to TRBD1. The CDR3 spells CASSSGTGAPGELFF. The CDR3 bases are TGTGCCAGCAGCTCCGGGACAGGGGCCCCCGGGGAGCTGTTTTTT.